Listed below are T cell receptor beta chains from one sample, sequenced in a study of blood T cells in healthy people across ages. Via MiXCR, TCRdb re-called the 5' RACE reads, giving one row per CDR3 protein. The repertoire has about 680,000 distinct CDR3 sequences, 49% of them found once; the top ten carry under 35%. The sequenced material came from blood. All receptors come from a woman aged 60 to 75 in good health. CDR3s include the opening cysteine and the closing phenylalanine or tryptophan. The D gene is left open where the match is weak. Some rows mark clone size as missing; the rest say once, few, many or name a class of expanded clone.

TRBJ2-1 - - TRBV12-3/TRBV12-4 TGTGCCAGCGCCGGCCTCCGTTCGTTCTTC CASAGLRSFF
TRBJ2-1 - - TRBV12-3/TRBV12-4 TGTGCCAGCAGTCCCGGGGAGAGATACAATGAGCAGTTCTTC CASSPGERYNEQFF
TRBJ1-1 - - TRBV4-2 TGTGCCAGCAGCCCCTGGGCCGGGGAGGCTTTCTTT CASSPWAGEAFF
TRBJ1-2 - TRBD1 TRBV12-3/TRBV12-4 TGTGCCAGCAGTTTAACAGGGGGTTGCACCTTC CASSLTGGCTF
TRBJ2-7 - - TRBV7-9 TGTGCCAGCAGCCCCCCAGCCCAGAGAGTCTACGAGCAGTACTTC CASSPPAQRVYEQYF
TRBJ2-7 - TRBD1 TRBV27 TGTGCCAGCAGTTTAACCCCGACAGGGGGTACCTACGAGCAGTACTTC CASSLTPTGGTYEQYF
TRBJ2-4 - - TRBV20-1 TGCAGTGCTCCCCCGGGACTGGGGGACCGGATTCAGTACTTC CSAPPGLGDRIQYF
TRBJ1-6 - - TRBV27 TGTGCCAGCAGTTTAGTGGCGTCTCCCTATAATTCACCCCTCCACTTT CASSLVASPYNSPLHF
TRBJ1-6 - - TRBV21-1 TGTGCCAGCAGCAAAGTTGGCAGGGAACTTGGTTCACCCCTCCACTTT CASSKVGRELGSPLHF
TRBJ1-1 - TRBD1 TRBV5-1 TGCGCCAGCACCGTGACAGGGAGATCACCGAACACTGAAGCTTTCTTT CASTVTGRSPNTEAFF
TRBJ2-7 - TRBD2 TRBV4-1 TGCGCCAGCAGCCAGACTAGCGGGAGTGACGAGCAGTACTTC CASSQTSGSDEQYF
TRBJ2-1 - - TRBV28 TGTGCCAGCAGTTCAACCCGGACAGGGAGGGATGAGCAGTTCTTC CASSSTRTGRDEQFF
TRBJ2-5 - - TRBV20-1 TGCAGTGGATACCGGGACCAATGGAGCAATGAGCAGTACTTC CSGYRDQWSNEQYF
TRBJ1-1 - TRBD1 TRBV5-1 TGCGCCAGCAAAGGGGGCACCATGAACACTGAAGCTTTCTTT CASKGGTMNTEAFF
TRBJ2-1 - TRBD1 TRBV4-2 TGTGCCAGCAGCCAAGACAAAAGGACAGGCTACCTCAATGAGCAGTTCTTC CASSQDKRTGYLNEQFF
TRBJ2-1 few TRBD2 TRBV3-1 TGTGCCAGCAGCCAGTCTAGCGGGAATTACAATGAGCAGTTCTTC CASSQSSGNYNEQFF
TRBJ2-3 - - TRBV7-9 TGTGCCAGCAGTACAACCCCAGGGACGATGGAGTATTTT CASSTTPGTMEYF
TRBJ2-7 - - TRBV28 TGTGCCAGCAGCCCGGGACGATACAAGCAGTACTTC CASSPGRYKQYF
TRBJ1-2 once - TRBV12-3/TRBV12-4 TGTGCCAGCAGTTTAGTATCTCGGTTGGGGGGACCTGGCTACACCTTC CASSLVSRLGGPGYTF
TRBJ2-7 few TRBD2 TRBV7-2 TGTGCCAGCAGCTTAAATGCACTAGCGGGCCCCGAGCAGTACTTC CASSLNALAGPEQYF